This T cell receptor (beta chain) was found in a study of T cell repertoires in cytomegalovirus infection. Looking at the study overall: Through public TCR beta signatures, both CMV infection and matching HLA type were indicated.

TCRdb called the reads again in MiXCR, with one record for every CDR3 protein. The sample has approximately 550,000 distinct CDR3 sequences; more than 15% are singletons. The germline CDR1 and CDR2 sequences are LGHNA and YNFKEQ. The CDR3 is 13 amino acids. V was pared by 1 base and J by 10 bases, with 11 bases between. This clonotype was observed a single time. The antigen is not known. General study findings and limits: HLA-C-restricted CMV clonotypes gave the most frequent clonotype in two of eight donors. The study identified carriers of CMV plus the relevant HLA from cumulative public TCR beta family frequency.

This TCR was recovered from a human donor in good health (CMV status not recorded). Some clones in this sample may be carry-over from other donors' samples. V gene TRBV4-2 combines with J gene TRBJ2-1; possibly TRBD2 for D (6 bases). Input material: CD8+ T cells from PBMCs. The DNA of the CDR3 is TGTGCCAGCAGCCAAGGGGAGGATAACGAGCAGTTCTTC. This gives the protein CASSQGEDNEQFF.